These T cell receptor beta chains were read from a single sample in a study of high-grade serous ovarian cancer treatment subgroups. Sequencing was performed with immunoSEQ multiplex PCR; in TCRdb, only in-frame clones are kept and a portion is missing. The table records 3,000 to 4,000 clones, 70% to 75% of them present only once. Sequencing was performed on tumor tissue. The receptors come from a human donor with high-grade serous ovarian cancer. The CDR3 runs from the conserved cysteine through the conserved F or W. D genes are given only for firm matches. Clone size is not always given. Where it is, it says once, few, many or a class for expanded clones.

size: hyperexpanded
D: TRBD1
V: TRBV4-1
J: TRBJ1-3
CDR3: CASSQYPGQGGNTIYF
DNA: TGCGCCAGCAGCCAATACCCGGGACAGGGGGGAAACACCATATATTTT

size: .
D: TRBD1
V: TRBV9
J: TRBJ1-5
CDR3: CASSVVPDRPLGNQPQHF
DNA: TGTGCCAGCAGCGTAGTCCCGGACAGGCCGTTGGGCAATCAGCCCCAGCATTTT

size: .
D: .
V: TRBV11-2
J: TRBJ2-5
CDR3: CASSYTGTNQETQYF
DNA: TGTGCCAGCAGTTACACAGGGACTAACCAAGAGACCCAGTACTTC

size: .
D: .
V: TRBV28
J: TRBJ1-4
CDR3: CASTTGYEKLFF
DNA: TGTGCCAGTACTACAGGGTATGAAAAACTGTTTTTT

size: .
D: .
V: TRBV7-9
J: TRBJ1-2
CDR3: CASSLVDTNYGYTF
DNA: TGTGCCAGCAGCTTAGTTGACACCAACTATGGCTACACCTTC

size: .
D: .
V: TRBV28
J: TRBJ1-1
CDR3: CASSPSGAWPEAFF
DNA: TGTGCCAGCAGCCCCTCGGGGGCCTGGCCTGAAGCTTTCTTT

size: .
D: .
V: TRBV4-2
J: TRBJ1-2
CDR3: CASSQSFAAEGGNGYTF
DNA: TGTGCCAGCAGCCAATCCTTCGCGGCGGAAGGCGGGAATGGCTACACCTTC

size: .
D: TRBD2
V: TRBV2
J: TRBJ2-3
CDR3: CASSDGVTSGGVTDTQYF
DNA: TGTGCCAGCAGTGATGGGGTCACTAGCGGGGGGGTCACAGATACGCAGTATTTT

size: .
D: TRBD1
V: TRBV5-1
J: TRBJ1-1
CDR3: CASSWGTGENTEAFF
DNA: TGCGCCAGCAGCTGGGGGACAGGGGAGAACACTGAAGCTTTCTTT

size: .
D: .
V: TRBV6-5
J: TRBJ2-5
CDR3: CASSSLGALGETQYF
DNA: TGTGCCAGCAGTTCGCTAGGGGCACTTGGGGAGACCCAGTACTTC

size: few
D: .
V: TRBV7-7
J: TRBJ2-7
CDR3: CASSLGRPYEQYF
DNA: TGTGCCAGCAGCTTAGGGCGTCCCTACGAGCAGTACTTC

size: once
D: .
V: TRBV21-1
J: TRBJ1-6
CDR3: CASPPDGTGEHWPYNSPLHF
DNA: TGTGCCAGCCCACCTGATGGGACAGGGGAACATTGGCCCTATAATTCACCCCTCCACTTT

size: .
D: .
V: TRBV10-3
J: TRBJ2-3
CDR3: CAIRGAGDTQYF
DNA: TGTGCCATCAGGGGAGCCGGAGATACGCAGTATTTT

size: few
D: .
V: TRBV4-1
J: TRBJ1-2
CDR3: CASSQDLGGPVYGYTF
DNA: TGCGCCAGCAGCCAAGATCTTGGGGGCCCTGTCTATGGCTACACCTTC

size: few
D: .
V: TRBV2
J: TRBJ1-2
CDR3: CASSEALLVYGYTF
DNA: TGTGCCAGCAGTGAAGCGCTTCTGGTCTATGGCTACACCTTC

size: .
D: TRBD2
V: TRBV12-5
J: TRBJ2-1
CDR3: CASGLGLPGLAGVDEQFF
DNA: TGTGCTAGTGGTTTGGGTTTACCGGGACTAGCGGGAGTCGATGAGCAGTTCTTC

size: .
D: .
V: TRBV11-3
J: TRBJ2-1
CDR3: CASSLGPIHNEQFF
DNA: TGTGCCAGCAGCTTAGGACCCATCCACAATGAGCAGTTCTTC

size: .
D: .
V: TRBV27
J: TRBJ2-1
CDR3: CASRETASSFNEQFF
DNA: TGTGCCAGCAGGGAAACAGCGAGTAGTTTCAATGAGCAGTTCTTC

size: .
D: .
V: TRBV5-6
J: TRBJ2-5
CDR3: CASSSNREWETQYF
DNA: TGTGCCAGCAGCTCCAACAGGGAGTGGGAGACCCAGTACTTC

size: .
D: .
V: TRBV12-2
J: TRBJ2-1
CDR3: CASRLVGRESYNEQFF
DNA: TGTGCAAGTCGCTTAGTTGGGCGGGAGTCGTATAATGAGCAGTTCTTC

size: .
D: .
V: TRBV11-2
J: TRBJ2-7
CDR3: CASSPSWNYEQYF
DNA: TGTGCCAGCAGCCCATCTTGGAACTACGAGCAGTACTTC

size: large
D: TRBD1
V: TRBV5-4
J: TRBJ2-7
CDR3: CASSFGQVNEQYF
DNA: TGTGCCAGCAGCTTCGGACAGGTCAACGAGCAGTACTTC

size: .
D: .
V: TRBV19
J: TRBJ1-2
CDR3: CASSTTWDTIYGYTF
DNA: TGTGCCAGTAGTACGACCTGGGACACGATCTATGGCTACACCTTC

size: .
D: .
V: TRBV7-8
J: TRBJ2-5
CDR3: CASSPVGRQETQYF
DNA: TGTGCCAGCAGCCCCGTGGGACGCCAAGAGACCCAGTACTTC

size: .
D: TRBD1
V: TRBV4-3
J: TRBJ1-6
CDR3: CASSQTGGRSPLHF
DNA: TGCGCCAGCAGCCAAACAGGGGGCCGATCACCCCTCCACTTT

size: .
D: TRBD1
V: TRBV5-4
J: TRBJ2-1
CDR3: CASSRQGAGYNEQFF
DNA: TGTGCCAGCAGTCGACAGGGGGCGGGGTACAATGAGCAGTTCTTC

size: medium-sized
D: TRBD1
V: TRBV5-4
J: TRBJ1-1
CDR3: CASSLGWTGTEAFF
DNA: TGTGCCAGCAGCTTGGGATGGACAGGGACTGAAGCTTTCTTT

size: .
D: .
V: TRBV11-2
J: TRBJ1-6
CDR3: CASSLVGNSPLHF
DNA: TGTGCCAGCAGCTTAGTTGGTAATTCACCCCTCCACTTT

size: .
D: TRBD1
V: TRBV7-3
J: TRBJ2-2
CDR3: CASSLQGAATGELFF
DNA: TGTGCCAGCAGCTTACAGGGGGCTGCCACCGGGGAGCTGTTTTTT

size: .
D: TRBD2
V: TRBV7-2
J: TRBJ2-1
CDR3: CASSFSGRSYNEQFF
DNA: TGTGCCAGCAGCTTTAGCGGGAGGTCCTACAATGAGCAGTTCTTC

size: .
D: .
V: TRBV5-4
J: TRBJ2-5
CDR3: CASSQDWGETQYF
DNA: TGTGCCAGCAGCCAAGATTGGGGGGAGACCCAGTACTTC

size: .
D: .
V: TRBV6-6
J: TRBJ2-7
CDR3: CASSYSSGESYEQYF
DNA: TGTGCCAGCAGTTACTCATCGGGGGAGAGCTACGAGCAGTACTTC

size: few
D: .
V: TRBV11-2
J: TRBJ2-7
CDR3: CASSFNAYEQYF
DNA: TGTGCCAGCAGCTTCAATGCCTACGAGCAGTACTTC

size: .
D: TRBD2
V: TRBV7-6
J: TRBJ2-1
CDR3: CASSLVAGGMNNEQFF
DNA: TGTGCCAGCAGCTTAGTCGCGGGAGGGATGAACAATGAGCAGTTCTTC

size: few
D: .
V: TRBV27
J: TRBJ1-1
CDR3: CASSRFVQTEAFF
DNA: TGTGCCAGCAGTCGTTTTGTGCAAACTGAAGCTTTCTTT

size: .
D: TRBD1
V: TRBV23-1
J: TRBJ1-4
CDR3: CASSPDRGSRTNEKLFF
DNA: TGCGCCAGCAGCCCGGACAGGGGGTCAAGAACTAATGAAAAACTGTTTTTT

size: .
D: .
V: TRBV12-5
J: TRBJ2-6
CDR3: CASGAFSAGQSRANVLTF
DNA: TGTGCTAGTGGTGCCTTTTCTGCAGGACAAAGTCGGGCCAACGTCCTGACTTTC

size: .
D: .
V: TRBV29-1
J: TRBJ2-7
CDR3: CSVAEGTLIYEQYF
DNA: TGCAGCGTCGCAGAAGGGACACTAATTTACGAGCAGTACTTC

size: .
D: .
V: TRBV5-1
J: TRBJ2-2
CDR3: CASSTPGTPDTGELFF
DNA: TGCGCCAGCAGCACCCCCGGGACACCCGACACCGGGGAGCTGTTTTTT

size: .
D: .
V: TRBV6-1
J: TRBJ2-2
CDR3: CASSGRVITGELFF
DNA: TGTGCCAGCAGTGGACGGGTAATCACCGGGGAGCTGTTTTTT

size: .
D: .
V: TRBV7-8
J: TRBJ1-5
CDR3: CASSPLTYSNQPQHF
DNA: TGTGCCAGCAGCCCCCTGACCTATAGCAATCAGCCCCAGCATTTT

size: .
D: TRBD2
V: TRBV5-8
J: TRBJ2-7
CDR3: CASSLVSGGSYEQYF
DNA: TGTGCCAGCAGCTTGGTATCGGGAGGCTCCTACGAGCAGTACTTC

size: .
D: .
V: TRBV4-2
J: TRBJ1-1
CDR3: CASTQYPGYRVVSEAFF
DNA: TGTGCCAGCACTCAATATCCCGGTTACAGGGTGGTCTCTGAAGCTTTCTTT

size: .
D: .
V: TRBV15
J: TRBJ1-2
CDR3: CATSRFAADGGANYGYTF
DNA: TGTGCCACCAGCAGATTTGCTGCCGACGGAGGAGCGAACTATGGCTACACCTTC

size: .
D: .
V: TRBV5-1
J: TRBJ2-3
CDR3: CASSQGVTDTQYF
DNA: TGCGCCAGCAGCCAAGGGGTCACAGATACGCAGTATTTT

size: once
D: .
V: TRBV7-2
J: TRBJ2-3
CDR3: CASSRAVGKDTQYF
DNA: TGTGCCAGCAGCCGAGCGGTGGGTAAAGATACGCAGTATTTT

size: .
D: .
V: TRBV5-4
J: TRBJ1-2
CDR3: CASSFLQNPIYGYTF
DNA: TGTGCCAGCAGCTTCCTTCAGAACCCGATCTATGGCTACACCTTC

size: .
D: .
V: TRBV2
J: TRBJ1-4
CDR3: CASSDTGTTNEKLFF
DNA: TGTGCCAGCAGCGATACAGGGACTACTAATGAAAAACTGTTTTTT

size: .
D: .
V: TRBV10-3
J: TRBJ1-2
CDR3: CAISESVGVRGYTF
DNA: TGTGCCATCAGTGAGTCGGTAGGAGTACGTGGCTACACCTTC